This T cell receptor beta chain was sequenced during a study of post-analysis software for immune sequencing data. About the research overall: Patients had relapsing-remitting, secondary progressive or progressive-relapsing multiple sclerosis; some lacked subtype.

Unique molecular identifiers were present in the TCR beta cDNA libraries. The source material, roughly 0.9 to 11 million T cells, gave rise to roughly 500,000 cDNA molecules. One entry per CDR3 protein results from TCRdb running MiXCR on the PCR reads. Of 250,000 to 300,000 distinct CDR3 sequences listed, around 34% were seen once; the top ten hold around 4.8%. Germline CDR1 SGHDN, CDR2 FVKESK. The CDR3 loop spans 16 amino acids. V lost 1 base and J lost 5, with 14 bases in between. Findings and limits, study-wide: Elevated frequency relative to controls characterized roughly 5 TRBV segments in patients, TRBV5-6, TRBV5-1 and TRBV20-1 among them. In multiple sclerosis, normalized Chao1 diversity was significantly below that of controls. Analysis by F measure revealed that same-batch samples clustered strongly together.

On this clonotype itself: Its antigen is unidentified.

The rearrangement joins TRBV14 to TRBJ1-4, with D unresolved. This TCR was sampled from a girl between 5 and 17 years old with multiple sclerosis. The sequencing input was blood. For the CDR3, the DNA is TGTGCCAGCAGCCAAGGCGGGCCCAGCGTAAATGAAAAACTGTTTTTT. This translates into CASSQGGPSVNEKLFF.